The 20 T cell receptor beta chains presented below share a single source sample, sequenced in a study of radiotherapy plus CTLA-4 blockade in lung cancer. The assay was immunoSEQ multiplex PCR, and TCRdb's table has in-frame clones only and misses some. The repertoire holds approximately 80,000 clones, with over 65% as singletons. Sample: peripheral blood, taken from a patient treated with radiotherapy plus ipilimumab. These receptors all come from a human donor with non-small cell lung cancer whose response to radiotherapy plus ipilimumab could not be evaluated.

V and J are TRBV5-1 and TRBJ1-2, with D maybe TRBD1 (6 bases). Germline CDR1 and CDR2: SGHRS and YFSETQ. This CDR3 region has 15 residues. Trimming took 0 bases from V and 6 from J, leaving 15 bases between them. CDR3 coding DNA: TGCGCCAGCAGCTTGGCCCTGAACAGGGCTGATGGCTACACCTTC. Amino acids: CASSLALNRADGYTF. Variable domain in full (rest from reference TRBV5-1 and TRBJ1-2): KAGVTQTPRYLIKTRGQQVTLSCSPISGHRSVSWYQQTPGQGLQFLFEYFSETQRNKGNFPGRFSGRQFSNSRSEMNVSTLELGDSALYLCASSLALNRADGYTFGSGTRLTVV.

This sequence joins TRBV10-2 and TRBJ1-2; TRBD1 agrees at 11 bases. The CDR3 is 13 amino acids. V trimming: 5 bases; J trimming: 8 bases; junction bases outside the gene matches: 4. Germline V gene lookup returns CDR1 WSHSY and CDR2 SAAADI. CDR3 sequence: CASSPDRGLGYTF. CDR3 coding DNA: TGCGCCAGCAGTCCGGACAGGGGGCTAGGCTACACCTTC.

V gene TRBV7-9 combines with J gene TRBJ1-1; no clear D. The CDR3 sequence is 15 residues long. Trimming took 5 bases from V and 7 from J, leaving 20 bases between them. CDR1 SEHNR and CDR2 FQNEAQ come from the germline V gene (reference sequence). This CDR3 is CASSLDWQFEGEAFF. CDR3 nucleotides: TGTGCCAGCAGCCTAGATTGGCAGTTCGAGGGTGAAGCTTTCTTT.

This clone was detected a few times. V gene TRBV6-1 combines with J gene TRBJ1-2; tentative D call: TRBD1 (6 bases). The ends were cut back, 4 bases at V and 0 bases at J, with 15 bases in the middle. Germline V gene lookup returns CDR1 MNHNS and CDR2 SASEGT. The CDR3 spans 16 residues. CDR3 in DNA: TGTGCCAGCAGTGCCTTTGGACAGATCTCTAACTATGGCTACACCTTC. Its translation: CASSAFGQISNYGYTF.

This clone was picked up a small number of times. The chain uses TRBV6-1 and TRBJ1-1, with a possible D match to TRBD1 (5 bases). Germline values: CDR1 MNHNS, CDR2 SASEGT. The CDR3 totals 15 residues. Trimming took off 8 bases at V and 2 bases at J, with 18 bases between the two ends. The CDR3 DNA follows: TGTGCCAGCGTGCCGAACAAGGGGTTTAACACTGAAGCTTTCTTT. This codes for CASVPNKGFNTEAFF.

The rearrangement links TRBV6-6 to TRBJ1-3, with TRBD1 identical over 8 bases. V gave up 8 bases and J gave up 6 bases; unmatched junction bases: 6. Germline assignment: CDR1 MNHNY and CDR2 SVGAGI (reference sequence). The CDR3 has 13 residues. Here the CDR3 DNA reads TGTGCCAGCGGAGGGGGACAGGCAAACACCATATATTTT. It codes for CASGGGQANTIYF.

The rearrangement joins TRBV6-1 to TRBJ1-4; D gene unclear. Trimming shortened V by 1 base and J by 8 bases, and 14 bases separated the two germline ends. Germline V gene sequence: CDR1 MNHNS, CDR2 SASEGT. The CDR3 contains 15 residues. The CDR3 DNA reads as TGTGCCAGCAGTGAAGAGGGAGTTATGCAGGAAAAACTGTTTTTT. Its protein is CASSEEGVMQEKLFF.

Notes on this clone: The germline gene is not matched at one end of the junction; a read error may be the cause. This chain's CDR3 is CASNGDTGMNF. The CDR3, as DNA: TGTGCCAGCAATGGGGACACGGGGATGAATTTT. This chain links TRBV6-6 with TRBJ1-5; D perhaps matches TRBD1 (6 bases). CDR1 is MNHNY and CDR2 is SVGAGI in the germline V gene (reference sequence). There are 11 residues in the CDR3.

The V call is TRBV19, the J call TRBJ2-7; 8 bases line up with TRBD1. The V segment lost 4 bases and the J segment 3 bases; nucleotides outside the gene matches: 8. The CDR3 is 15 amino acids. Germline V gene data show CDR1 as LNHDA and CDR2 as SQIVND (reference sequence). DNA of the CDR3: TGTGCCAGTAGTACCGGACAGGGAGAGAACTACGAGCAGTACTTC. This codes for CASSTGQGENYEQYF.

V gene TRBV7-9 combines with J gene TRBJ2-3; 12 bases are a match to TRBD2. This CDR3 is built from 17 residues. The germline V gene has CDR1 SEHNR and CDR2 FQNEAQ (reference sequence). V lost 4 bases, J lost 4 bases, and 9 bases stayed unmatched. As DNA, the CDR3 is TGTGCCAGCAGCTCCTACCCGACTAGCGGGGGTGCAGATACGCAGTATTTT. Translated, it gives CASSSYPTSGGADTQYF.

Comments on this clone: The conserved phenylalanine or tryptophan is not found at the CDR3 terminus, so this likely reflects a read error. The DNA is left out, because the CDR3 cannot be placed on it with certainty; the CDR3 is given as TCRdb lists it. V is TRBV2 and J is TRBJ2-3; TRBD1, the table's D call, was not compared with the DNA. The CDR3 totals 12 residues, both ends included. Germline CDR1 and CDR2: SNHLY and FYNNEI. The CDR3 sequence is CASSEVGTGPFV.

At least ten counts were recorded for this clone. The J gene is TRBJ2-1, the V gene TRBV4-1; 8 bases fit TRBD2. Unmatched junction bases numbered 6, after V lost 0 bases and J lost 5 bases. The length of the CDR3 is 16 residues. Per germline, CDR1 MGHRA and CDR2 YSYEKL. CDR3 sequence: CASSQDRAGVNNEQFF. CDR3 nucleotides: TGCGCCAGCAGCCAAGACCGAGCGGGAGTAAACAATGAGCAGTTCTTC.

The V gene is TRBV12-5, the J gene TRBJ1-1, with D possibly being TRBD1 (5 bases). Germline V gene lookup returns CDR1 LGHNT and CDR2 FRNRAP. CDR3 length equals 12 residues. With 9 bases removed from V and 1 base from J, the gap between germline ends came to 9 bases. The CDR3 DNA reads as TGTGCTAGCACAGACAGGAACACTGAAGCTTTCTTT. This gives the protein CASTDRNTEAFF.

This chain links TRBV4-1 with TRBJ2-1, with a possible D match to TRBD1 (6 bases). Germline V gene sequence: CDR1 MGHRA, CDR2 YSYEKL. This CDR3 comprises 15 residues. Trimming shortened V by 9 bases and J by 0 bases, and 15 bases separated the two germline ends. The CDR3 sequence: CASGKGVDSYNEQFF. The CDR3 DNA sequence: TGCGCCAGTGGGAAGGGGGTAGACTCCTACAATGAGCAGTTCTTC.

V gene TRBV18 combines with J gene TRBJ1-2; perhaps TRBD1 as D (5 bases). CDR3 length: 16 amino acids. Trimming shortened V by 3 bases and J by 5 bases, and 19 bases separated the two germline ends. The V gene's germline CDR1 is KGHSH and CDR2 LQKENI. In DNA form, the CDR3 reads TGTGCCAGCTCACCCGGAGGGGACTTAAGCTTTTATGGCTACACCTTC. Its translation is CASSPGGDLSFYGYTF. Complete variable domain (other parts from reference TRBV18 and TRBJ1-2): NAGVMQNPRHLVRRRGQEARLRCSPMKGHSHVYWYRQLPEEGLKFMVYLQKENIIDESGMPKERFSAEFPKEGPSILRIQQVVRGDSAAYFCASSPGGDLSFYGYTFGSGTRLTVV.

The genes are TRBV7-2 and TRBJ1-5; 7 nucleotides agree with TRBD1. The length of the CDR3 is 14 residues. CDR1 is SGHTA and CDR2 is FQGNSA in the germline V gene. V gave up 5 bases and J gave up 2 bases; unmatched junction bases: 3. CDR3 in amino acids: CASSTTGGNQPQHF. For the CDR3, the DNA is TGTGCCAGCAGCACAACAGGGGGCAATCAGCCCCAGCATTTT.

This clone was recorded only once. The chain couples TRBV30 to TRBJ1-2; no reliable D call. The CDR3 covers 14 residues. The germline CDR1 and CDR2 sequences are GTSNPN and SVGIG (reference sequence). V was pared by 0 bases and J by 7 bases, with 15 bases between. As DNA, the CDR3 is TGTGCCTGGAGTGTACGAGTATCAGGAGGTGGCTACACCTTC. Residues: CAWSVRVSGGGYTF.

J is TRBJ2-7 and V is TRBV27, with TRBD1 identical over 7 bases. The length of the CDR3 is 12 residues. CDR1 is MNHEY and CDR2 is SMNVEV in the germline V gene (reference sequence). V was pared by 6 bases and J by 4 bases, with 3 bases of the junction left unmatched. In nucleotides, the CDR3 is TGTGCCAGCAGGACGACAGGGTACGAGCAGTACTTC. Translated: CASRTTGYEQYF.

This chain joins TRBV4-2 and TRBJ2-5; D possibly corresponds to TRBD2 (7 bases). This CDR3 comprises 16 residues. Germline CDR1 is LGHNA and CDR2 is YNFKEQ. Trimming shortened V by 0 bases and J by 5 bases, and 16 bases separated the two germline ends. The DNA for the CDR3 is TGTGCCAGCAGCCAAGATTTGGGGGGGGGCGCGGAGACCCAGTACTTC. It codes for CASSQDLGGGAETQYF.

This clone occurred once. The CDR3 nucleotides are TGTGCCACCAGCAGAGAAGCAATCGCAGGGGGCGGCTACGAGCAGTACTTC. Its translation is CATSREAIAGGGYEQYF. This chain uses TRBV15 with TRBJ2-7, with TRBD1 matching 8 bases. Germline V gene data show CDR1 as LNHNV and CDR2 as YYDKDF (reference sequence). CDR3 length: 17 residues. Germline trimming cut 0 bases from V and 3 bases from J; bases unmatched to any gene: 10.